This is a list of T cell receptor beta chains from one sample in a study of blood T cell repertoires in COVID-19. Sequencing was performed with immunoSEQ multiplex PCR; in TCRdb, only in-frame clones are kept and a portion is missing. The table shows approximately 160,000 clones, with around 83% occurring only once. The sequencing sample was made of peripheral blood. The receptors here all came from a man between 65 and 85 years old who had recovered from COVID-19. The CDR3 runs from the conserved cysteine through the conserved F or W. Each record gives: J gene, clone size, V gene, D gene, CDR3 DNA, CDR3 protein. D genes are given only for firm matches. Expanded clones get a size class; other rows say once, few or many, or leave the size out.

>TRBJ1-6|NA|TRBV28|NA
TGTGCCAGCAGTTTCAGGAGGGAAAATTCACCCCTCCACTTT
CASSFRRENSPLHF
>TRBJ2-5|NA|TRBV11-2|TRBD2
TGTGCCAGCAGCTTTGCGGGAGAGGGGACCCAGTACTTC
CASSFAGEGTQYF
>TRBJ2-2|NA|TRBV28|NA
TGTGCCAGCAGCCTAACCACCGGGGAGCTGTTTTTT
CASSLTTGELFF
>TRBJ2-5|NA|TRBV29-1|NA
TGCAGCGTTCTGAGACAAACCGAAGAGACCCAGTACTTC
CSVLRQTEETQYF
>TRBJ1-2|NA|TRBV7-9|NA
TGTGCCAGCAGCTCTGCCAGGGGTGGACAGAGTTTCTATGGCTACACCTTC
CASSSARGGQSFYGYTF
>TRBJ1-2|NA|TRBV7-9|NA
TGTGCCAGCAGCTTAGCACTGCATGGCTACACCTTC
CASSLALHGYTF
>TRBJ2-2|NA|TRBV5-5|NA
TGTGCCAGCAGCTTATTAGCTGTGATCACCGGGGAGCTGTTTTTT
CASSLLAVITGELFF
>TRBJ1-2|NA|TRBV5-4|NA
TGTGCCAGCGGCGACAGATATGGCTACACCTTC
CASGDRYGYTF
>TRBJ2-2|once|TRBV5-4|TRBD2
TGTGCCAGCAGCCCGTTCACTAGCGCACTGAACACCGGGGAGCTGTTTTTT
CASSPFTSALNTGELFF
>TRBJ1-4|NA|TRBV4-1|TRBD1
TGCGCCAGCAGCCAAGATGAGATACAGGGGGCAATCTATGAAAAACTGTTTTTT
CASSQDEIQGAIYEKLFF
>TRBJ2-7|NA|TRBV7-2|TRBD2
TGTGCCAGCAGCTTCCCGCCTAGCGGGAGGTGGGAGCAGTACTTC
CASSFPPSGRWEQYF
>TRBJ2-1|NA|TRBV5-6|TRBD2
TGTGCCAGCAGCTTGGGGCCAGCGGGAGTGGGAAATGAGCAGTTCTTC
CASSLGPAGVGNEQFF
>TRBJ1-2|NA|TRBV4-1|NA
TGCGCCAGCAGCCAAGGGGTCGGGGGCTACACCTTC
CASSQGVGGYTF
>TRBJ2-2|NA|TRBV9|NA
TGTGCCAGCAGCGTAGAATCCCTGAACACCGGGGAGCTGTTTTTT
CASSVESLNTGELFF
>TRBJ2-2|NA|TRBV27|NA
TGTGCCAGCAGTCCAATAGTAAACCCAGACAGGCCCGCGAACACCGGGGAGCTGTTTTTT
CASSPIVNPDRPANTGELFF
>TRBJ1-6|NA|TRBV7-2|TRBD1
TGTGCCAGCAGCACTGGGACAGGATTTTCCCCCCTCCACTTT
CASSTGTGFSPLHF
>TRBJ2-1|NA|TRBV24-1|TRBD2
TGTGCCACCAGTGATTGGAGCGGGACTAGTCACAATGAGCAGTTCTTC
CATSDWSGTSHNEQFF
>TRBJ2-1|NA|TRBV11-2|TRBD2
TGTGCCAGCAGCGCGGGGGGAACCTACAATGAGCAGTTCTTC
CASSAGGTYNEQFF
>TRBJ2-3|NA|TRBV5-4|NA
TGTGCCAGCAGCCTGACCATTAGCCCAGGGATGACAGATACGCAGTATTTT
CASSLTISPGMTDTQYF
>TRBJ1-3|once|TRBV28|NA
TGTGCCAGCGGTCGGAACACCATATATTTT
CASGRNTIYF
>TRBJ2-5|NA|TRBV19|TRBD2
TGTGCCAGTAGTAAGGCTAGCGGGATCCAAGAGACCCAGTACTTC
CASSKASGIQETQYF
>TRBJ1-2|NA|TRBV19|NA
TGTGCCAGTAGTATCCCGGGGGAGAACTATGGCTACACCTTC
CASSIPGENYGYTF
>TRBJ2-3|NA|TRBV19|NA
TGTGCCAGTAGTATAAATATTGCGAGCACAGATACGCAGTATTTT
CASSINIASTDTQYF
>TRBJ2-7|NA|TRBV7-8|TRBD2
TGTGCCAGCAGCTTAATGGGGACTAGTGGGTACGAGCAGTACTTC
CASSLMGTSGYEQYF
>TRBJ2-7|NA|TRBV7-9|TRBD1
TGTGCCAGCAGCCGACAGGGGGCAGGAGAGCAGTACTTC
CASSRQGAGEQYF
>TRBJ1-2|NA|TRBV28|TRBD1
TGTGCCAGCAGTTATGGGACAGCCAACTATGGCTACACCTTC
CASSYGTANYGYTF
>TRBJ2-7|NA|TRBV20-1|TRBD2
TGCAGTGCTAGTACGGCGGGAGCGCCACGGGAGCAGTACTTC
CSASTAGAPREQYF
>TRBJ1-5|NA|TRBV5-1|NA
TGCGCCAGCAGCTTGGACAGTGTCAATCAGCCCCAGCATTTT
CASSLDSVNQPQHF
>TRBJ1-1|NA|TRBV6-4|NA
TGTGCCAGCAGCGAGGACAGGAACACTGAAGCTTTCTTT
CASSEDRNTEAFF
>TRBJ2-2|NA|TRBV7-2|NA
TGTGCCAGCAGCTTAGAAGGGGCGGCCGGGGAGCTGTTTTTT
CASSLEGAAGELFF
>TRBJ2-7|NA|TRBV12-3/TRBV12-4|NA
TGTGCCAGCAGTTTAGGAACAGGCTACGAGCAGTACTTC
CASSLGTGYEQYF
>TRBJ1-1|once|TRBV2|NA
TGTGCCAGCAGTGAGCCCGACAGGTCGAACACTGAAGCTTTCTTT
CASSEPDRSNTEAFF
>TRBJ2-5|NA|TRBV2|TRBD2
TGTGCCAGCACTGACCTAGCGGGAGGGCGGGAGACCCAGTACTTC
CASTDLAGGRETQYF
>TRBJ1-4|NA|TRBV7-8|NA
TGTGCCAGCAGCTCCGGGGTATTGGCTAATGAAAAACTGTTTTTT
CASSSGVLANEKLFF
>TRBJ2-1|NA|TRBV10-2|TRBD2
TGCGCCAGCAGGCCACTAGCGGGTAGCTCCTACAATGAGCAGTTCTTC
CASRPLAGSSYNEQFF
>TRBJ2-1|few|TRBV7-2|TRBD2
TGTGCCAGCAGCTTAGGGACTAGCGGGAGCAATGAGCAGTTCTTC
CASSLGTSGSNEQFF
>TRBJ1-5|NA|TRBV27|NA
TGTGCCAGCAGCCCTCTTTTGGCAGATAGCAATCAGCCCCAGCATTTT
CASSPLLADSNQPQHF
>TRBJ2-7|NA|TRBV11-2|TRBD1
TGTGCCAGCAGAAGACAGGGGACGTTCCTCTGGGAGCAGTACTTC
CASRRQGTFLWEQYF
>TRBJ2-5|NA|TRBV3-1/TRBV3-2|NA
TGTGCCAGCAGCCTAGTGTCGGGAGCAAGCCAGTACTTC
CASSLVSGASQYF
>TRBJ2-5|NA|TRBV5-1|TRBD1
TGCGCCAGCAGCCCCGGACAGGGAATGGGCGAGACCCAGTACTTC
CASSPGQGMGETQYF
>TRBJ1-3|NA|TRBV10-3|TRBD1
TGTGCCTCCGGGACAGAAATAAACACCATATATTTT
CASGTEINTIYF
>TRBJ2-2|NA|TRBV6-5|NA
TGTGCCACCGGGGTCGCGAACACCGGGGAGCTGTTTTTT
CATGVANTGELFF
>TRBJ2-7|medium-sized|TRBV15|NA
TGTGCCACCAGCAGAGAGGAGGACTACGAGCAGTACTTC
CATSREEDYEQYF
>TRBJ1-4|NA|TRBV7-2|TRBD1
TGTGCCAGCAGCCCAGGGGGTACCACTAATGAAAAACTGTTTTTT
CASSPGGTTNEKLFF
>TRBJ2-3|NA|TRBV5-1|TRBD2
TGCGCCAGCAGCTTGGCAGGACTAGCGGGAGGAGCCACAGATACGCAGTATTTT
CASSLAGLAGGATDTQYF
>TRBJ1-3|few|TRBV5-4|NA
TGTGCCAGCAGCTTAGACGACAGTGGAAACACCATATATTTT
CASSLDDSGNTIYF
>TRBJ1-3|NA|TRBV29-1|NA
TGCAGCGTTACATCCCAAAACTCTGGAAACACCATATATTTT
CSVTSQNSGNTIYF
>TRBJ1-4|NA|TRBV6-5|NA
TGTGCCAGCACCTCAAGGAGCCCTCCGGCTGAAAAACTGTTTTTT
CASTSRSPPAEKLFF
>TRBJ1-2|NA|TRBV28|NA
TGTGCCAGCAGTTTTCGGAACTATGGCTACACCTTC
CASSFRNYGYTF
>TRBJ2-4|NA|TRBV5-1|TRBD1
TGCGCCAGCAGCTCCCAGGGGGTGGCCAAAAACATTCAGTACTTC
CASSSQGVAKNIQYF
>TRBJ2-7|NA|TRBV6-5|NA
TGTGCCAGCAATCACAGGGCCTACGAGCAGTACTTC
CASNHRAYEQYF
>TRBJ2-7|NA|TRBV10-3|TRBD1
TGTGCCATCAGCAGGACAGGGGTCCCCTACGAGCAGTACTTC
CAISRTGVPYEQYF
>TRBJ2-1|NA|TRBV2|NA
TGTGCCAGCAGTCTTAGCGCTTACAATGAGCAGTTCTTC
CASSLSAYNEQFF
>TRBJ2-1|few|TRBV11-2|TRBD1
TGTGCCAGCAGCTTGGGACAGGGGACGCAGTTCTTC
CASSLGQGTQFF
>TRBJ1-2|once|TRBV5-4|NA
TGTGCCAGCAGCTTGGGGGCCTCCCATCGCGGCTACACCTTC
CASSLGASHRGYTF
>TRBJ1-5|NA|TRBV10-3|NA
TGTGCCATCAGTGACGGGGGAGGGAATCAGCCCCAGCATTTT
CAISDGGGNQPQHF
>TRBJ1-1|once|TRBV10-3|NA
TGTGCCATCGGGGCCAGGGTGGACACTGAAGCTTTCTTT
CAIGARVDTEAFF
>TRBJ2-5|few|TRBV9|NA
TGTGCCAGCAGCGTAGGAGGGAGGTCGGCAGAGACCCAGTACTTC
CASSVGGRSAETQYF